One sample yielded the 20 T cell receptor beta chains listed below, sequenced in a study of blood T cell repertoires in COVID-19. TCRdb's copy holds only in-frame clones and misses some; the assay was immunoSEQ multiplex PCR. The sample yields approximately 290,000 clones, 80% to 90% seen once. Material for sequencing was PBMCs or T cells enriched from blood (not recorded which). The receptors originated from a woman under 40 who had recovered from COVID-19.

CDR3 sequence reads: CSVLGDRASGEKLFF. The CDR3 coding sequence is TGCAGCGTTTTAGGGGACAGGGCGAGTGGAGAAAAACTGTTTTTT. The chain employs TRBV29-1 and TRBJ1-4, with TRBD1 matching 9 bases. This CDR3 contains 15 residues. V shed 5 bases, J shed 8 bases, and the junction held 12 bases outside the gene matches. Germline CDR1 SQVTM, CDR2 ANQGSEA.

The chain employs TRBV5-8 and TRBJ2-7; 7 nucleotides match TRBD2. The V gene's germline CDR1 is SGHTS and CDR2 YDEGEE. There are 14 residues in the CDR3. The junction had 8 bases not matched to a gene; V was cut back by 2 bases and J by 6 bases. Here the CDR3 DNA reads TGTGCCAGCAGCTTCAGTGCGGGGGTCGGCGAGCAGTACTTC. It codes for CASSFSAGVGEQYF.

Only one count was recorded for this clone. The J gene is TRBJ2-2, the V gene TRBV21-1; TRBD2, the table's D call, lacks a check against the DNA. TRBV21-1 is a pseudogene segment. There are 19 residues in the CDR3. The CDR3 coding sequence is TGTGCCAGCAGCAAAGCTAATCGACTAGCGGAGATTTTCACCGGGGAGCTGTTTTTT. Amino acid sequence: CASSKANRLAEIFTGELFF.

This chain uses TRBV4-2 with TRBJ2-1; TRBD2 matches 9 bases. V lost 0 bases to trimming and J lost 9 bases; unmatched junction nucleotides: 18. The CDR3 runs 19 residues. Germline loops: CDR1 LGHNA, CDR2 YNFKEQ. Here the CDR3 reads CASSQDPRGLAGRGLEQFF. DNA for the CDR3: TGTGCCAGCAGCCAAGATCCCCGGGGACTAGCCGGGAGAGGTCTTGAGCAGTTCTTC.

With regard to this clone: Other DNA sequences in the sample encode the same CDR3. The rearrangement uses TRBV28 and TRBJ2-7, with 9 bases aligning to TRBD1. Germline trimming cut 3 bases from V and 4 bases from J; bases unmatched to any gene: 4. The CDR3 loop spans 14 amino acids. In germline, CDR1 is MDHEN, CDR2 SYDVKM. The CDR3 protein is CASSFPGTGYEQYF. The CDR3 DNA sequence: TGTGCCAGCAGTTTTCCAGGGACAGGGTACGAGCAGTACTTC.

This clone was found a few times. The CDR3 DNA sequence: TGTGCCTGGACGAGGGGGTATACCGGGGAGCTGTTTTTT. Translated: CAWTRGYTGELFF. The chain carries TRBV30 and TRBJ2-2; tentatively, D is TRBD1 (6 bases). Trimming removed 4 bases from V and 5 bases from J, with 11 bases in between. The CDR3 is 13 amino acids. Germline values: CDR1 GTSNPN, CDR2 SVGIG (reference sequence).

This chain's CDR3 is CASSKDRGAQGYTF. The CDR3 coding sequence is TGTGCCAGCAGCAAAGATCGGGGGGCGCAGGGCTACACCTTC. The chain recombines TRBV21-1 with TRBJ1-2. TRBV21-1 is recorded as a pseudogene. The CDR3 consists of 14 residues.

The V call is TRBV7-9, the J call TRBJ2-1; TRBD2 aligns across 7 bases. Germline V CDR1 and CDR2: SEHNR, FQNEAQ (reference sequence). After removal of 5 bases from V and 0 bases from J, the junction contained 7 bases not matched to a gene. This CDR3 region has 16 residues. CDR3 loop: CASSRGLDSSYNEQFF. As DNA, the CDR3 is TGTGCCAGCAGCCGAGGACTAGATAGCTCCTACAATGAGCAGTTCTTC.

This clone was seen a few times. The chain carries TRBV5-1 and TRBJ2-7; D is possibly TRBD1 (5 bases). Trimming shortened V by 6 bases and J by 0 bases, and 13 bases separated the two germline ends. This CDR3 region has 14 residues. Germline V gives CDR1 SGHRS, CDR2 YFSETQ. Written as DNA, the CDR3 is TGCGCCAGCACAGACAGCTCATCCTCCTACGAGCAGTACTTC. Encoded protein: CASTDSSSSYEQYF. Together with reference TRBV5-1 and TRBJ2-7, the CDR3 gives the full variable domain: KAGVTQTPRYLIKTRGQQVTLSCSPISGHRSVSWYQQTPGQGLQFLFEYFSETQRNKGNFPGRFSGRQFSNSRSEMNVSTLELGDSALYLCASTDSSSSYEQYFGPGTRLTVT.

This clone was observed once. The chain carries TRBV5-5 and TRBJ2-1; no definite D call. V was shortened by 1 base and J by 5 bases, with 10 bases between the two germline ends. The germline CDR1 and CDR2 sequences are SGHKS and YYEKEE (reference sequence). The CDR3 has 14 amino acids. The CDR3 coding sequence is TGTGCCAGCAGCTTGTCCTACCAAAACAATGAGCAGTTCTTC. Translating it yields CASSLSYQNNEQFF.

Details on this clone: One junction end disagrees with the germline gene, perhaps due to a read error. V gene TRBV4-1 combines with J gene TRBJ2-1, with D possibly being TRBD1 (6 bases). The CDR3 has 17 residues. Germline V CDR1 and CDR2: MGHRA, YSYEKL. The CDR3 DNA is TGCGCCAGCACCCAACTTGCGAGGACAGCCTTATACAATGAGCAGTTCTTC. Protein product: CASTQLARTALYNEQFF.

The V and J genes are TRBV7-8 and TRBJ1-4; D gene unclear. The CDR3 runs to 17 residues. Looked up from germline, CDR1 is SGHVS and CDR2 is FQNEAQ. Trimming stripped 2 bases from V and 0 bases from J, with 13 bases between. CDR3 amino acids: CASSLYSYLATNEKLFF. As DNA, the CDR3 is TGTGCCAGCAGCTTATACAGCTACCTTGCAACTAATGAAAAACTGTTTTTT.

The gene calls are TRBV7-9 and TRBJ2-2, with D perhaps TRBD2 (7 bases). Germline-derived CDR1 and CDR2 are SEHNR and FQNEAQ (reference sequence). The CDR3 length is 16 residues. Deletions cut 2 bases from V and 6 bases from J, with 16 bases between. CDR3 in amino acids: CASSLLGAGEPGELFF. DNA of the CDR3: TGTGCCAGCAGCTTACTGGGGGCGGGAGAGCCCGGGGAGCTGTTTTTT.

The chain combines TRBV19 with TRBJ1-1; no clear D gene. The CDR3 contains 14 residues. V dropped 6 bases and J dropped 7 bases, with 18 bases sitting between them. The V gene's germline CDR1 is LNHDA and CDR2 SQIVND (reference sequence). The CDR3 here is CASRPRAATIEAFF. The DNA of the CDR3 is TGTGCCAGTAGGCCGAGGGCCGCTACTATTGAAGCTTTCTTT.

The chain links TRBV6-5 to TRBJ1-2; a weak D match, TRBD1 (6 bases). This CDR3 contains 12 residues. CDR1 is MNHEY, CDR2 SVGAGI, per germline. Between the trimmed V and J ends, which lost 2 bases and 13 bases, there was a span of 14 bases. The CDR3 here is CASSYRTGIRTF. The CDR3 nucleotides are TGTGCCAGCAGTTACCGAACAGGGATTCGCACCTTC.

The chain links TRBV3-1 (or the pseudogene TRBV3-2) to TRBJ1-3; 8 bases fit TRBD1. The CDR3 contains 16 residues. Germline V gene sequence: CDR1 LGHDT, CDR2 YNNKEL (reference sequence). V was pared by 7 bases and J by 1 base, with 9 bases of the junction left unmatched. The CDR3 protein is CASKTWGQASGNTIYF. CDR3 DNA: TGTGCCAGCAAAACGTGGGGACAGGCATCTGGAAACACCATATATTTT.

This clone was seen only once. The chain is built from TRBV5-1 and TRBJ2-3, with 7 positions matching TRBD2. Germline CDR1 and CDR2: SGHRS and YFSETQ. The CDR3 is made up of 16 amino acids. Trimming took 0 bases from V and 3 from J; bases not matched to a gene: 7. The CDR3 loop reads CASSLAGSGGTDTQYF. The CDR3 nucleotides are TGCGCCAGCAGCTTGGCCGGGTCGGGGGGAACAGATACGCAGTATTTT.

The chain has TRBV19 and TRBJ2-7; D possibly corresponds to TRBD2 (6 bases). V gave up 6 bases and J gave up 2 bases, with 14 bases separating them. The germline CDR1 and CDR2 sequences are LNHDA and SQIVND (reference sequence). The CDR3 spans 14 residues. CDR3 in amino acids: CASRREASAYEQYF. In DNA, the CDR3 is TGTGCCAGTAGAAGGGAGGCGTCCGCCTACGAGCAGTACTTC.

J is TRBJ2-1 and V is TRBV18; perhaps TRBD1 as D (5 bases). V lost 6 bases to trimming and J lost 4 bases, with 22 bases between them. From germline, CDR1 is KGHSH and CDR2 LQKENI. The CDR3 is 17 amino acids. The CDR3 spells CASSPIGVTPVYNEQFF. The CDR3 bases are TGTGCCAGCTCTCCTATAGGGGTTACTCCCGTTTACAATGAGCAGTTCTTC.

The chain employs TRBV5-1 and TRBJ1-1, with TRBD1 matching 8 bases. V was pared by 2 bases and J by 4 bases, with 7 bases of the junction left unmatched. Germline assignment: CDR1 SGHRS and CDR2 YFSETQ. The CDR3 extends over 15 amino acids. This CDR3 reads CASSFFDQGATEAFF. Written as DNA, the CDR3 is TGCGCCAGCAGCTTCTTCGACCAGGGGGCCACTGAAGCTTTCTTT.